The T cell receptor beta chain described here comes from a study of OX40 agonist ivuxolimab in advanced cancers. On this clone: What it binds is not known.

The study's findings and limits: Relative to CD4+, CD8+ T cells held more expanded clones on average. At doses 0.1 to 3.0 mg/kg, CD4+ and CD8+ clones expanded.

Systemic immunosuppression or autoimmune disease history was grounds to exclude patients. Only in-frame clones appear in the TCRdb table, and some are missing; sequencing was by immunoSEQ multiplex PCR. The top ten hold roughly 0.42% of the sample, which has fewer than 95,000 clones, 90% to 95% seen once. The CDR3 extends over 14 amino acids. Trimming left V 8 bases short and J 4 bases short, with 17 bases between. CDR1 and CDR2 from the germline V gene are SGHTA and FQGNSA. This clonotype was obtained from an adult with an advanced solid tumor such as melanoma, head and neck, liver or kidney cancer. The starting material was CD4+ or CD8+ T cells sorted from blood, obtained in a trial of the OX40 agonist ivuxolimab. This chain joins TRBV7-2 and TRBJ1-2, with TRBD1 as a possible D gene (5 bases). The CDR3 protein is CASPLGEGSYGYTF. CDR3 coding DNA: TGTGCCAGCCCCTTAGGAGAGGGGAGCTATGGCTACACCTTC.